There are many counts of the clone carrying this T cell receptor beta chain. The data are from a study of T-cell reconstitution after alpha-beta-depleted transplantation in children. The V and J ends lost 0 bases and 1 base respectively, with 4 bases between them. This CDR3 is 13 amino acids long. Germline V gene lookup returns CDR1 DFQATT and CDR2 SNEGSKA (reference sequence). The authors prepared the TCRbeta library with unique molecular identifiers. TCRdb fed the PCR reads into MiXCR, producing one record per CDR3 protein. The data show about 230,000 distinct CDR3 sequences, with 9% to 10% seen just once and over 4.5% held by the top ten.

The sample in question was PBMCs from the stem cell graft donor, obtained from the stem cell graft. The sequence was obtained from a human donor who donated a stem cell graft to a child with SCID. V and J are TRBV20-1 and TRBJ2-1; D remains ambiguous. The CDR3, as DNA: TGCAGTGCTAGAGACCGATCCTACAATGAGCAGTTCTTC. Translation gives CSARDRSYNEQFF.